Sequencing of this T cell receptor (beta chain) was carried out in a study of blood T cell repertoires in COVID-19. Study in general: There were acute and convalescent COVID-19 samples, and they came from the United States, Italy and Spain. T cells, B-cell-depleted T cells, or PBMCs provided the cDNA or gDNA that served as material.

In the study's own analysis: Reference gene primer amplification yielded estimated nucleated cell counts. The table came from immunoSEQ multiplex PCR; TCRdb's copy has only in-frame clones and leaves some out. V and J calls plus clone size are reproduced from that table; the DNA served to infer D and trimming. This table holds around 440,000 clones, around 88% found once. This CDR3 spans 12 amino acids. The V and J ends lost 1 base and 8 bases, in that order; junction bases with no gene match: 0. Germline assignment: CDR1 MDHEN and CDR2 SYDVKM. The chain carries TRBV28 and TRBJ1-1, with 8 nucleotides matching TRBD1. The clonotype originates from a woman aged 45-60 years with COVID-19, enrolled during active disease. The sample was peripheral blood. The CDR3 protein is CASSLSGGEAFF. The CDR3, as DNA: TGTGCCAGCAGTTTATCAGGGGGCGAAGCTTTCTTT.